This T cell receptor (beta chain) is from a study of OX40 agonist ivuxolimab in advanced cancers. Study overall: Patients treated during dose escalation were battling hepatocellular carcinoma, melanoma, renal cell or head and neck cancer.

The germline V gene encodes CDR1 MGHRA and CDR2 YSYEKL. CDR3 length equals 13 residues. Trimming removed 0 bases from V and 3 bases from J, with 6 bases in between. General study findings and limits: The study found that CD8+ T cells averaged more expanded clones than CD4+.

Here immunoSEQ multiplex PCR was the method, and the copy in TCRdb shows in-frame clones only, minus some. There are over 9,500 clones in the sample; 60% to 75% occur only once, and about 30% lies in the top ten. A word on this clone: The target antigen is unknown.

The sequenced sample was CD4+ or CD8+ T cells sorted from blood, obtained in a trial of the OX40 agonist ivuxolimab. This receptor was taken from an adult with an advanced solid tumor such as melanoma, head and neck, liver or kidney cancer. V is TRBV4-1 and J is TRBJ2-7; no clear D. CDR3 sequence reads: CASSQDHYYEQYF. Here the CDR3 DNA reads TGCGCCAGCAGCCAAGATCATTACTACGAGCAGTACTTC.